This T cell receptor (beta chain) was captured in a study of CD4 and CD8 cells across lung adenocarcinoma regions. CDR1 is WNHNN, CDR2 SYGVQD, per germline (reference sequence). The germline V and J ends were trimmed by 3 bases and 2 bases, with 10 bases remaining between them. The CDR3 has 14 residues. TCRdb passed the PCR reads through MiXCR, listing each CDR3 protein once. This table holds 25,000 to 30,000 distinct CDR3 sequences, more than 45% found once. By share of the sample, this clonotype is medium-sized. The V gene is TRBV10-1, the J gene TRBJ2-5; TRBD2 is a possible D gene (6 bases). The sequenced sample was CD8+ T cells from the center of a lung tumor. The sequence was obtained from a male donor with lung adenocarcinoma. The CD4 and CD8 labels of this study may be unreliable. DNA of the CDR3: TGCGCCAGCAGTGACTCCCGGGAGCAAGAGACCCAGTACTTC. Protein sequence: CASSDSREQETQYF.